Listed below are T cell receptor beta chains from one sample, sequenced in a study of OX40 agonist ivuxolimab in advanced cancers. Assay: immunoSEQ multiplex PCR; the TCRdb copy retains only in-frame clones and omits some. The table has 37,000 or so clones, around 81% seen once. The specimen was CD4+ or CD8+ T cells sorted from blood, collected in a trial of the OX40 agonist ivuxolimab. These receptors all come from an adult with an advanced solid tumor such as melanoma, head and neck, liver or kidney cancer. Each CDR3 is given with its conserved first and last residue. Not all rows give a size; the values are once, few, many and, for expanded clones, a class.

>TRBV11-2|once|TRBJ1-2
CASSLRTYGYTF
>TRBV7-9|.|TRBJ2-3
CASSLVRGPHTDTQYF
>TRBV7-3|.|TRBJ2-2
CASSLTPGPFTGELFF
>TRBV7-9|.|TRBJ2-7
CASSLRGAYEQYF
>TRBV7-9|.|TRBJ2-5
CASSLAVETQYF
>TRBV6-5|.|TRBJ1-2
CASSRDSRYGYTF
>TRBV2|.|TRBJ2-3
CASSWAPADTQYF
>TRBV9|.|TRBJ2-2
CASSVSGSNTGELFF
>TRBV5-1|.|TRBJ2-2
CASSMALAGAGELFF
>TRBV2|.|TRBJ1-2
CASSLNRGYGYTF
>TRBV6-1|.|TRBJ1-1
CASSPDNPRGAFF
>TRBV2|.|TRBJ1-5
CASSEQEGQPQHF
>TRBV4-2|.|TRBJ1-2
CASSQDRGGYTF
>TRBV4-2|.|TRBJ2-3
CASSSRRDTQYF
>TRBV7-2|.|TRBJ2-1
CASSLGLNEQFF
>TRBV2|.|TRBJ1-5
CASSDWGTGRGPQHF
>TRBV19|.|TRBJ1-1
CASSIVRTSEAFF
>TRBV6-4|.|TRBJ2-2
CASSPGRANTGELFF
>TRBV15|once|TRBJ2-3
CATSRVGLAGARSTDTQYF
>TRBV5-1|.|TRBJ2-1
CASSLGQGEHEQFF
>TRBV5-8|once|TRBJ1-2
CASSLSAGGFYGYTF
>TRBV11-2|once|TRBJ1-2
CASSPGQGMDGYTF
>TRBV4-1|.|TRBJ2-7
CASSQERTASYEQYF
>TRBV6-4|.|TRBJ2-2
CASRPGLDIGELFF
>TRBV28|.|TRBJ2-5
CASDASGGLGTQYF
>TRBV18|.|TRBJ1-5
CASSPPWIGAGQPQHF
>TRBV6-5|.|TRBJ1-2
CASGNSGSGGYTF
>TRBV6-4|.|TRBJ1-1
CASSPGPQGTEAFF
>TRBV19|.|TRBJ1-4
CASSITAIGEKLFF
>TRBV7-2|.|TRBJ2-3
CASSLILAISSDTQYF
>TRBV4-1|.|TRBJ2-2
CASSPTQARMDTGELFF
>TRBV7-5|.|TRBJ2-3
CVRSLASIGLAPDTQYF
>TRBV5-6|.|TRBJ1-6
CASSFSLQGIGSPLHF
>TRBV21-1|.|TRBJ2-7
CASSHRDRNYEQYF
>TRBV7-9|once|TRBJ2-1
CASSPPGLADNEQFF
>TRBV2|.|TRBJ2-2
CASSDGTAGSGELFF
>TRBV19|.|TRBJ2-1
CASSMGQGYDEQFF
>TRBV4-2|.|TRBJ1-5
CASSQDLPGGQQPQHF
>TRBV9|few|TRBJ1-3
CASSGRQGNTIYF
>TRBV2|.|TRBJ2-2
CASSEPRNTGELFF
>TRBV13|.|TRBJ2-3
CASSASPTVEGSPEGTSTDTQYF
>TRBV7-9|.|TRBJ2-5
CASSPPRGFEETQYF
>TRBV10-3|.|TRBJ2-7
CAISQGTGSYEQYF
>TRBV7-8|.|TRBJ1-3
CASSHGWGNTIYF
>TRBV19|.|TRBJ1-2
CASAPSFNYGYTF
>TRBV4-1|.|TRBJ1-2
CASSQSFRGAESLTYGYTF
>TRBV28|.|TRBJ1-6
CASSRIGGPYNSPLHF